This TCR beta chain was profiled in a study of CXCR3-negative and CXCR3-positive naive CD8 T cells. Study-wide findings and caveats: With surface CD5 comparable between naive subsets, TCR strength was estimated using properties derived from the TRB CDR3. The study found more hydrophobic TRB CDR3s in CXCR3-positive naive cells than in CXCR3-negative naive cells.

On this clonotype itself: Its specificity is not known.

UMI labels and 5' RACE were used to prepare the TRB cDNA libraries. After re-calling the 5' RACE reads, TCRdb lists one entry per CDR3 protein, DNA absent. The sample includes approximately 90,000 distinct CDR3 sequences. The CDR3 consists of 12 residues. Germline V lookup: CDR1 SQVTM, CDR2 ANQGSEA. Within the CD8+ T cell compartment, naive cells were CD45RO-CCR7+CD27+CD95-. The V and J genes are TRBV29-1 and TRBJ1-2; TCRdb selects TRBD1, and the lack of DNA leaves this call unchecked. The origin of this receptor is a human donor in good health. Some clones in this sample may be carry-over from other donors' samples. Sequenced sample: naive CXCR3+ CD8+ T cells from blood. The subset: CD45RO-CCR7+CD27+CD95- naive CD8+ T cells expressing CXCR3 (TNR3+). CDR3 loop: CSVEADSSGYTF.